Listed here are 18 T cell receptor beta chains from one sample, sequenced in a study of glioma-infiltrating T cells (dated by TCRdb to between 2015 and 2016). The run used an Illumina MiSeq. TCR alpha and beta CDR3 regions were amplified with the iRepertoire nested amplicon-rescue multiplex PCR (arm-PCR) platform from RNA. TCRdb's own reprocessing of the public reads used fastp at Q25 and MiXCR and kept productive beta chains. Rows merge per CDR3 protein into single entries with the most common DNA and genes. The sample yields 100,000 to 150,000 distinct CDR3 sequences; roughly 25% were counted once. The top ten constitute roughly 15% of the sample. Material for sequencing was glioma tissue, nonneoplastic brain tissue, or PBMCs (not recorded which). The origin of the receptors is a human donor with low-grade glioma or glioblastoma, undergoing nonglioma brain surgery, or in good health (not recorded which).

Remarks on this clonotype: At one boundary the junction diverges from the germline segment, which might be a read error. This chain joins TRBV4-1 and TRBJ1-5; D ambiguous. The CDR3 covers 15 residues. Germline V gene lookup returns CDR1 MGHRA and CDR2 YSYEKL. The CDR3 DNA is TGCGCCAGCAGCCAAGCAATGGGGAGCAATCAGCCCCATCATTTT. It encodes CASSQAMGSNQPHHF.

This clonotype was detected only once. A much larger clone is a single base away; this may be a read error. V usage is TRBV7-9 and J usage is TRBJ2-1; D unresolved. Between the trimmed V and J ends, which lost 5 bases and 9 bases, there was a span of 17 bases. The length of the CDR3 is 14 residues. Germline loops: CDR1 SEHNR, CDR2 FQNEAQ (reference sequence). CDR3 DNA sequence: TGTGCCAGCAGCATAGTGGGCCACCTCGGTGAGCAGTTCTTC. This codes for CASSIVGHLGEQFF.

Ten or more counts support this clonotype. V and J are TRBV7-2 and TRBJ2-5; D gene ambiguous. The length of the CDR3 is 14 residues. Trimming cost V 3 bases and J 1 base, with 9 bases left between them. Germline values: CDR1 SGHTA, CDR2 FQGNSA. As DNA, the CDR3 is TGTGCCAGCAGCTTGGGCGGATCCCAAGAGACCCAGTACTTC. Translating gives CASSLGGSQETQYF.

This clonotype was found many times. The V call is TRBV5-4, the J call TRBJ1-2, with D perhaps TRBD1 (5 bases). The CDR3 totals 13 residues. Per the germline V gene, CDR1 is SGHNT and CDR2 is YYREEE (reference sequence). V gave up 2 bases and J gave up 1 base, with 6 bases separating them. The CDR3: CASSLDSNYGYTF. CDR3 in DNA: TGTGCCAGCAGCTTAGACAGTAACTATGGCTACACCTTC.

This clonotype was observed a handful of times. This chain joins TRBV3-1 and TRBJ2-7; 9 bases match TRBD2. The V and J ends lost 3 bases and 2 bases, in that order; junction bases with no gene match: 2. Germline V gene lookup returns CDR1 LGHDT and CDR2 YNNKEL (reference sequence). CDR3 length equals 14 residues. The DNA of the CDR3 is TGTGCCAGCAGCCAGCTAGCGGGGCCCTACGAGCAGTACTTC. Protein product: CASSQLAGPYEQYF.

This clonotype was picked up a small number of times. The germline gene is not matched at one end of the junction; a read error may be the cause. The chain joins TRBV7-2 to TRBJ1-5; D gene uncertain. This CDR3 has 15 amino acids. The germline V gene encodes CDR1 SGHTA and CDR2 FQGNSA. In DNA form, the CDR3 reads TGTGCCAGCAGCTTAGGGAGCTATAGCAAACAGCCCCAGCATTTT. This sequence encodes CASSLGSYSKQPQHF. Drawing the rest from reference TRBV7-2 and TRBJ1-5, the complete variable domain is GAGVSQSPSNKVTEKGKDVELRCDPISGHTALYWYRQSLGQGLEFLIYFQGNSAPDKSGLPSDRFSAERTGGSVSTLTIQRTQQEDSAVYLCASSLGSYSKQPQHFGDGTRLSIL.

V usage is TRBV30 and J usage is TRBJ1-4; D remains unclear. V was shortened by 3 bases and J by 3 bases, with 14 bases between the two germline ends. The length of the CDR3 is 15 residues. The germline V gene has CDR1 GTSNPN and CDR2 SVGIG (reference sequence). The CDR3 here is CAWSYPGHPNEKLFF. CDR3 coding DNA: TGTGCCTGGAGCTATCCGGGCCACCCTAATGAAAAACTGTTTTTT.

There are many counts of this clonotype. CDR3 region: CASSLDRVNTEAFF. In DNA, the CDR3 is TGTGCCAGCAGCTTAGACAGGGTAAACACTGAAGCTTTCTTT. This sequence joins TRBV7-2 and TRBJ1-1; maybe TRBD1 (6 bases). V gave up 1 base and J gave up 2 bases, with 8 bases separating them. The germline V gene encodes CDR1 SGHTA and CDR2 FQGNSA. This CDR3 comprises 14 residues.

The CDR3 DNA reads as TGCGCCAGCAGCCAACTCACAGGGGGCGTTACTGAAGCTTTCTTT. Its translation: CASSQLTGGVTEAFF. The V gene is TRBV4-1, the J gene TRBJ1-1; the match to TRBD1 covers 9 bases. Per germline, CDR1 MGHRA and CDR2 YSYEKL. The CDR3 has 15 amino acids. The trim removed 2 bases at V and 5 bases at J, leaving 6 bases unmatched.

Of note for this clonotype: Relative to the germline gene, one junction end is altered; a read error may explain this. The chain links TRBV15 to TRBJ2-7; 8 bases line up with TRBD1. CDR3 length equals 13 residues. Germline CDR1 and CDR2: LNHNV and YYDKDF (reference sequence). CDR3: CATGRDRGCEQYF. The DNA for the CDR3 is TGTGCCACCGGCAGAGACAGGGGCTGCGAGCAGTACTTC.

This clonotype was observed at least ten times. J is TRBJ2-3 and V is TRBV6-1; 11 nucleotides line up with TRBD2. CDR1 and CDR2 from the germline V gene are MNHNS and SASEGT. Trimming removed 5 bases from V and 4 bases from J; junction bases left unmatched: 5. This CDR3 has 15 residues. Here the CDR3 reads CASSTSGSGADTQYF. Written as DNA, the CDR3 is TGTGCCAGCAGTACTAGCGGGAGCGGGGCAGATACGCAGTATTTT.

J is TRBJ2-7 and V is TRBV19, with a possible D match to TRBD1 (5 bases). V was trimmed by 8 bases and J by 1 base, leaving 12 bases between them. CDR1 is LNHDA and CDR2 is SQIVND in the germline V gene (reference sequence). The CDR3 length is 13 residues. DNA for the CDR3: TGTGCCAGTGCCCCGGACACATCCTACGAGCAGTACTTC. Translating it yields CASAPDTSYEQYF.

There are a few counts of this clonotype. The chain uses TRBV9 and TRBJ1-4; 10 bases line up with TRBD1. The CDR3 contains 14 residues. Germline CDR1 reads SGDLS; CDR2 reads YYNGEE. V lost 4 bases and J lost 5; bases outside the gene matches: 2. The CDR3: CASSPGQGNEKLFF. CDR3 coding DNA: TGTGCCAGCAGCCCGGGACAGGGGAATGAAAAACTGTTTTTT. Looking up the rest from reference TRBV9 and TRBJ1-4 gives the full variable domain: DSGVTQTPKHLITATGQRVTLRCSPRSGDLSVYWYQQSLDQGLQFLIQYYNGEERAKGNILERFSAQQFPDLHSELNLSSLELGDSALYFCASSPGQGNEKLFFGSGTQLSVL.

Notes on this clonotype: This may arise from a read error, as a much more abundant clone is one base away. The chain employs TRBV18 and TRBJ2-7; 8 bases agree with TRBD1. The CDR3 contains 18 residues. V shed 5 bases, J shed 0 bases, and the junction held 15 bases outside the gene matches. Germline loops: CDR1 KGHSH, CDR2 LQKENI. CDR3 coding DNA: TGTGCCAGCTCAGACGGAGACGCGACAGGGGCGTCCTCCTACGAGCAGTACTTC. Translating gives CASSDGDATGASSYEQYF.

V is TRBV7-3 and J is TRBJ2-2; 7 positions agree with TRBD2. The CDR3 is 14 amino acids. V gave up 2 bases and J gave up 5 bases; unmatched junction bases: 2. CDR1 is SGHTA and CDR2 is FQGTGA in the germline V gene. This CDR3 is CASSLSSGTGELFF. The CDR3, as DNA: TGTGCCAGCAGCTTATCTAGCGGAACCGGGGAGCTGTTTTTT.

This clonotype came up many times. The V and J genes are TRBV18 and TRBJ2-7; D ambiguous. Germline CDR1 reads KGHSH; CDR2 reads LQKENI. V was pared by 2 bases and J by 0 bases, with 11 bases between. This CDR3 region has 15 residues. CDR3 region: CASSPGGSSSYEQYF. The CDR3 nucleotides are TGTGCCAGCTCACCAGGCGGTTCAAGCTCCTACGAGCAGTACTTC. Together with reference TRBV18 and TRBJ2-7, the CDR3 gives the full variable domain: NAGVMQNPRHLVRRRGQEARLRCSPMKGHSHVYWYRQLPEEGLKFMVYLQKENIIDESGMPKERFSAEFPKEGPSILRIQQVVRGDSAAYFCASSPGGSSSYEQYFGPGTRLTVT.

This clonotype was picked up many times. The V and J genes are TRBV2 and TRBJ1-5; maybe TRBD1 (5 bases). Germline CDR1 is SNHLY and CDR2 is FYNNEI. This CDR3 region has 15 residues. The V gene lost 3 bases and the J gene lost 6 bases, with 15 bases spanning the gap. CDR3 bases: TGTGCCAGCAGTGATACCGGGGGTAGTCGTCAGCCCCAGCATTTT. Its translation: CASSDTGGSRQPQHF.

Comment on this clonotype: Likely a read error: the CDR3 ends without its conserved phenylalanine or tryptophan. The chain joins TRBV6-2 or TRBV6-3 to TRBJ2-3; 9 bases are a match to TRBD2. Germline V lookup: CDR1 MNHEY, CDR2 SVGEGT. The junction had 7 bases not matched to a gene; V was cut back by 5 bases and J by 4 bases. The CDR3 contains 15 residues. The CDR3 bases are TGTGCCAGCAGTCGGACTAGCGCCTATCCAGATACGCAGTATCTT. This sequence encodes CASSRTSAYPDTQYL.